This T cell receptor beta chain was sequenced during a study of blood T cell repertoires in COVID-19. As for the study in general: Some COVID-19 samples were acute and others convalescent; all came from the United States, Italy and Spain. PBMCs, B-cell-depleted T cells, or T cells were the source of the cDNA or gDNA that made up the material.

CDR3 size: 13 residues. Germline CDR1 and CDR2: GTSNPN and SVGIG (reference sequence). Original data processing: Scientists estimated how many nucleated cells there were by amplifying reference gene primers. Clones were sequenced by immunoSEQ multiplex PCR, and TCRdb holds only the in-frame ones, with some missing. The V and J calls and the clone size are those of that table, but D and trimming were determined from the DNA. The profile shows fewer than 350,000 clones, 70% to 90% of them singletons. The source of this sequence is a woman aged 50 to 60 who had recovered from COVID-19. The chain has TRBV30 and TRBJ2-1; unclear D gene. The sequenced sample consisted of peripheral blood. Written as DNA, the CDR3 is TGTGCGTATACACAAAACAACTACAATGAGCAGTTCTTC. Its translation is CAYTQNNYNEQFF.